A selection of T cell receptor beta chains follows, all from one sample in a study of cytomegalovirus exposure and HLA in healthy donors. TCRdb keeps only in-frame clones here, not all; method: immunoSEQ multiplex PCR. The sample consists of 55,000 to 80,000 clones, roughly 94% of them appearing once. The sample consisted of PBMCs. The receptors were gathered from a man younger than 35 in good health and CMV-seropositive. The CDR3 runs from the conserved cysteine through the conserved F or W. A D gene is named only where the DNA matches it firmly. Not all rows give a size; the values are once, few, many and, for expanded clones, a class.

clone_size	v_call	j_call	d_call	cdr3_aa	cdr3_nt
-	TRBV6-5	TRBJ2-5	TRBD2	CASSYRIAGETQYF	TGTGCCAGCAGTTATCGTATAGCGGGAGAGACCCAGTACTTC
once	TRBV18	TRBJ2-5	TRBD1	CASSPGDSFETQYF	TGTGCCAGCTCACCAGGGGACAGCTTTGAGACCCAGTACTTC
once	TRBV5-1	TRBJ2-1	TRBD2	CASSGGLAGDNEQFF	TGCGCCAGCAGCGGGGGACTAGCAGGGGACAATGAGCAGTTCTTC
-	TRBV7-6	TRBJ1-1	TRBD1	CASSSKTGFNTEAFF	TGTGCCAGCAGCTCCAAGACAGGGTTTAACACTGAAGCTTTCTTT
-	TRBV7-2	TRBJ2-7	-	CASSPTGYEQYF	TGTGCCAGCAGCCCAACAGGGTACGAGCAGTACTTC
-	TRBV18	TRBJ1-2	-	CASSPKQQLSYGYTF	TGTGCCAGCTCACCAAAGCAACAGCTCAGCTATGGCTACACCTTC
-	TRBV5-1	TRBJ2-5	TRBD2	CASSLGISGLGETQYF	TGCGCCAGCAGCTTGGGGATTAGCGGGTTAGGGGAGACCCAGTACTTC
-	TRBV7-9	TRBJ2-2	-	CASSPIYTGELFF	TGTGCCAGCAGCCCTATTTACACCGGGGAGCTGTTTTTT
-	TRBV4-1	TRBJ2-6	TRBD2	CASSQAGGSGANVLTF	TGCGCCAGCAGCCAAGCGGGGGGTTCTGGGGCCAACGTCCTGACTTTC
-	TRBV27	TRBJ2-3	TRBD2	CASSRWARTSGGTDTQYF	TGTGCCAGCAGTCGTTGGGCGAGGACTAGCGGGGGGACAGATACGCAGTATTTT